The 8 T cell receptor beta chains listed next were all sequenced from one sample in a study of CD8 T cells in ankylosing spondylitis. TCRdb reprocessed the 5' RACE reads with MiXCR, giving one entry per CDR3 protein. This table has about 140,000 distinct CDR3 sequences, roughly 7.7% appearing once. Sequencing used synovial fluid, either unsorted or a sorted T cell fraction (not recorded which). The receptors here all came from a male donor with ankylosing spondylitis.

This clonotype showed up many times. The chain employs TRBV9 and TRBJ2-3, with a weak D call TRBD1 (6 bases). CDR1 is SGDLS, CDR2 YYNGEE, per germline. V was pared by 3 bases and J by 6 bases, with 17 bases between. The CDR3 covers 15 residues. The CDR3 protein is CASSGGLRGHDTQYF. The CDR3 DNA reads TGTGCCAGCAGCGGAGGACTTAGGGGACATGATACGCAGTATTTT.

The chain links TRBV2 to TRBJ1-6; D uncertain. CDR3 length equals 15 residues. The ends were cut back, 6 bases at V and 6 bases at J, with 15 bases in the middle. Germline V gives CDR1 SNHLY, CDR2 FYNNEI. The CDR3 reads CASRDFQGGNSPLHF. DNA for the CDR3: TGTGCCAGCAGGGATTTTCAAGGCGGTAATTCACCCCTCCACTTT. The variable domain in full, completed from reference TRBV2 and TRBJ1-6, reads EPEVTQTPSHQVTQMGQEVILRCVPISNHLYFYWYRQILGQKVEFLVSFYNNEISEKSEIFDDQFSVERPDGSNFTLKIRSTKLEDSAMYFCASRDFQGGNSPLHFGNGTRLTVT.

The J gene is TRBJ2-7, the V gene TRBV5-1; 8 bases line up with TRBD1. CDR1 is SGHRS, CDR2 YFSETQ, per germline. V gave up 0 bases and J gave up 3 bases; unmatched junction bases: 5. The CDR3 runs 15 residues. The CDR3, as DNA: TGCGCCAGCAGCTTGGGGACAGGGTACGGCTACGAGCAGTACTTC. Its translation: CASSLGTGYGYEQYF.

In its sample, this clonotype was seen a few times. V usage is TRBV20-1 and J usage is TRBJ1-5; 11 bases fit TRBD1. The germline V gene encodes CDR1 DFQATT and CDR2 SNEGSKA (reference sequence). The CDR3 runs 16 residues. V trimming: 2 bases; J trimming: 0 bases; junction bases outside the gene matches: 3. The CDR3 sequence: CSARTGTGGSNQPQHF. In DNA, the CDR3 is TGCAGTGCTAGAACCGGGACAGGGGGTAGCAATCAGCCCCAGCATTTT.

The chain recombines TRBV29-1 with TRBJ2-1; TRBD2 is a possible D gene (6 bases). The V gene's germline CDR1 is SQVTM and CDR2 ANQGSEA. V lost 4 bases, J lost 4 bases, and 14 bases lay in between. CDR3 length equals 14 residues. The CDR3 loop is CSVVWIAEYNEQFF. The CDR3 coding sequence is TGCAGCGTTGTATGGATAGCGGAGTACAATGAGCAGTTCTTC.

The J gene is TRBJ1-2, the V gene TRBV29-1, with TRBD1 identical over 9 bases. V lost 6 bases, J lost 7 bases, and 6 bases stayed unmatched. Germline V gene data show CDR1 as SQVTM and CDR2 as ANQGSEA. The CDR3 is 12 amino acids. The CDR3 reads CSVSGQGSGYTF. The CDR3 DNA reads TGCAGCGTCTCGGGACAGGGAAGTGGCTACACCTTC.

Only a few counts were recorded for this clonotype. CDR3 DNA sequence: TGTGCCAGTAGTAACAGGGTATCATACGAGCAGTACTTC. It encodes CASSNRVSYEQYF. The chain recombines TRBV19 with TRBJ2-7; TRBD1 is a possible D gene (6 bases). Per germline, CDR1 LNHDA and CDR2 SQIVND (reference sequence). The V and J ends lost 4 bases and 4 bases respectively, with 11 bases between them. The CDR3 spans 13 residues. Full variable domain (missing parts from reference TRBV19 and TRBJ2-7): DGGITQSPKYLFRKEGQNVTLSCEQNLNHDAMYWYRQDPGQGLRLIYYSQIVNDFQKGDIAEGYSVSREKKESFPLTVTSAQKNPTAFYLCASSNRVSYEQYFGPGTRLTVT.

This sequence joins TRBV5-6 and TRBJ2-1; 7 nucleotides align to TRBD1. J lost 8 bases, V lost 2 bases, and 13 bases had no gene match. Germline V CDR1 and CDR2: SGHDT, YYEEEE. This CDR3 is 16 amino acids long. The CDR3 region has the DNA TGTGCCAGCAGCTTATTCGGGGAAGGGGGCGGCGATGAGCAGTTCTTC. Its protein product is CASSLFGEGGGDEQFF. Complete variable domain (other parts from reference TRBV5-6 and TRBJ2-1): DAGVTQSPTHLIKTRGQQVTLRCSPKSGHDTVSWYQQALGQGPQFIFQYYEEEERQRGNFPDRFSGHQFPNYSSELNVNALLLGDSALYLCASSLFGEGGGDEQFFGPGTRLTVL.